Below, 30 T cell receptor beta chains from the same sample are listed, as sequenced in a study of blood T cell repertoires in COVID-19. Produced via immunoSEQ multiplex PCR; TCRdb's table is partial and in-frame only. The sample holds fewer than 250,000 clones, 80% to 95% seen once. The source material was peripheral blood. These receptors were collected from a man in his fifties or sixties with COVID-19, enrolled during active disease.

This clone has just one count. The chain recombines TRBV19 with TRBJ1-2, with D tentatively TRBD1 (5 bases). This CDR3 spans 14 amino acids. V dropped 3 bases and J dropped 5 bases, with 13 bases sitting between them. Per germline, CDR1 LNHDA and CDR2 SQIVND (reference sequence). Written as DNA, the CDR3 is TGTGCCAGTAGTATGGGACTCTCTGGGTATGGCTACACCTTC. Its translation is CASSMGLSGYGYTF.

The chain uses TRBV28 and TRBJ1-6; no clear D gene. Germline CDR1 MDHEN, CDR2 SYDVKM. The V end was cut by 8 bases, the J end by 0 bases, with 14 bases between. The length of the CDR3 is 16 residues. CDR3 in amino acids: CASRPTANSYNSPLHF. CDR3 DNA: TGTGCCAGCCGCCCCACTGCTAACTCCTATAATTCACCCCTCCACTTT.

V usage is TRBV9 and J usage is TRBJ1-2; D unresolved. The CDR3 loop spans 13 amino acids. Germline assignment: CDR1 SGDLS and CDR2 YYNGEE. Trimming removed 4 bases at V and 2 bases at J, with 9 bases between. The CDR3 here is CASSLDQNYGYTF. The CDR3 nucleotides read TGTGCCAGCAGCCTCGATCAGAACTATGGCTACACCTTC. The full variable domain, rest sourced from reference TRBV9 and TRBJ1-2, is DSGVTQTPKHLITATGQRVTLRCSPRSGDLSVYWYQQSLDQGLQFLIQYYNGEERAKGNILERFSAQQFPDLHSELNLSSLELGDSALYFCASSLDQNYGYTFGSGTRLTVV.

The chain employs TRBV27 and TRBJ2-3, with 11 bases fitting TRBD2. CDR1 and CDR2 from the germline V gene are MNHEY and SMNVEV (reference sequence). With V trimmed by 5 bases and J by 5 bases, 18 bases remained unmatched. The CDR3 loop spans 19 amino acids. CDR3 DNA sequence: TGTGCCAGCAGTCCGGACAGAAGCATAGCGGGGGGGCTGGTAGATACGCAGTATTTT. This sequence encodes CASSPDRSIAGGLVDTQYF.

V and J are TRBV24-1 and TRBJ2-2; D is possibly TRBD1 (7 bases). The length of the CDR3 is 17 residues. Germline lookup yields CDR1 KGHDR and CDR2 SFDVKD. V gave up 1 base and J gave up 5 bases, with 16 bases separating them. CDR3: CATSDLEGAGGTGELFF. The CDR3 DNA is TGTGCCACCAGTGATTTAGAAGGGGCAGGGGGGACCGGGGAGCTGTTTTTT.

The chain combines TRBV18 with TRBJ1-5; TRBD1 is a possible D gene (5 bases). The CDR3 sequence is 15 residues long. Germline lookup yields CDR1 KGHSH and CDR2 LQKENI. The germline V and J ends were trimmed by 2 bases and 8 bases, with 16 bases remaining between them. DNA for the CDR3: TGTGCCAGCTCACCAAAGGCAGGCGGGGGAGAGCCCCAGCATTTT. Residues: CASSPKAGGGEPQHF.

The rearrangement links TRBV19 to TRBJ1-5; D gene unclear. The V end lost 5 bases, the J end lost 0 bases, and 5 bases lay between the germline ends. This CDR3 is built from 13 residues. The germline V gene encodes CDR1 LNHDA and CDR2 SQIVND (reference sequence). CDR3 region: CASSYNSNQPQHF. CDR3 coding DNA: TGTGCCAGTAGTTATAATAGCAATCAGCCCCAGCATTTT.

The CDR3 spells CASSTGTSEQYF. The CDR3 DNA follows: TGTGCCAGCAGCACGGGGACTAGCGAGCAGTACTTC. The chain employs TRBV5-4 and TRBJ2-7; 8 bases fit TRBD2. V was clipped by 4 bases and J by 6 bases; unmatched bases: 3. The CDR3 totals 12 residues. Germline CDR1 is SGHNT and CDR2 is YYREEE (reference sequence).

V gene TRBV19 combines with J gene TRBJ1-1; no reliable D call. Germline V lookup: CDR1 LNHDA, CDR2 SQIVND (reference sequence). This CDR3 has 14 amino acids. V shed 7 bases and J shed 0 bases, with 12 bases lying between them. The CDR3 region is CASTPEGLNTEAFF. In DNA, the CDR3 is TGTGCCAGTACTCCGGAGGGCCTGAACACTGAAGCTTTCTTT. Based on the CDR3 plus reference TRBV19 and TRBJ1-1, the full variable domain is DGGITQSPKYLFRKEGQNVTLSCEQNLNHDAMYWYRQDPGQGLRLIYYSQIVNDFQKGDIAEGYSVSREKKESFPLTVTSAQKNPTAFYLCASTPEGLNTEAFFGQGTRLTVV.

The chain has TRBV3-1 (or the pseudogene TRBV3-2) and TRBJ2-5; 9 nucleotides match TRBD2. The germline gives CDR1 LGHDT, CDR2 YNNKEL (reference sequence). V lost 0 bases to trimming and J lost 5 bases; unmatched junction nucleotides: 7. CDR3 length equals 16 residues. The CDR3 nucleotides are TGTGCCAGCAGCCAAGACACAGCGGGGGGTAGGGAGACCCAGTACTTC. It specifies CASSQDTAGGRETQYF.

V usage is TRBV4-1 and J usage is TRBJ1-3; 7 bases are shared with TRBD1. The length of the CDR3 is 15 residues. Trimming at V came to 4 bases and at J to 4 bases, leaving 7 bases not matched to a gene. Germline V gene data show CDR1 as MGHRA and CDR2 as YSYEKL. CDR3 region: CASSLGQAGGNTIYF. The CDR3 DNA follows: TGCGCCAGCAGCCTCGGACAGGCTGGCGGAAACACCATATATTTT.

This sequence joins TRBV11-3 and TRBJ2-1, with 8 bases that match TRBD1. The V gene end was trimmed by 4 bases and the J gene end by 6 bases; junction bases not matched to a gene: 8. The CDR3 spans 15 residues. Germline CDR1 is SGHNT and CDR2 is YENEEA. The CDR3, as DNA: TGTGCCAGCAGCTCTCGGACAGGGCTAGCCAATGAGCAGTTCTTC. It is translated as CASSSRTGLANEQFF.

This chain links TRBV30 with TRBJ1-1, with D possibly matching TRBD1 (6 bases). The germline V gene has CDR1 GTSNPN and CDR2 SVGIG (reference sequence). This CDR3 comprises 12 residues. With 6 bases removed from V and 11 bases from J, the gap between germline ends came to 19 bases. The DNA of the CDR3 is TGTGCCTGTTACAGGGCTGGGGCAGGGGCTTTCTTT. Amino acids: CACYRAGAGAFF. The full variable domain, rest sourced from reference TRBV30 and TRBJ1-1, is SQTIHQWPATLVQPVGSPLSLECTVEGTSNPNLYWYRQAAGRGLQLLFYSVGIGQISSEVPQNLSASRPQDRQFILSSKKLLLSDSGFYLCACYRAGAGAFFGQGTRLTVV.

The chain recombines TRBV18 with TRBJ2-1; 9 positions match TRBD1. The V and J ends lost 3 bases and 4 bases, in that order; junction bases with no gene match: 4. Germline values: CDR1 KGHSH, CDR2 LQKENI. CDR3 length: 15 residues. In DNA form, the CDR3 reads TGTGCCAGCTCACCGGGACAGGGACTATACAATGAGCAGTTCTTC. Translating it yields CASSPGQGLYNEQFF.

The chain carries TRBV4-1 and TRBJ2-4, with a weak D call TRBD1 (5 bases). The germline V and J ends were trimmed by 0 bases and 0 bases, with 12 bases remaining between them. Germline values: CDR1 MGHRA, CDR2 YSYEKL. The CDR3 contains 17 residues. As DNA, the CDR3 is TGCGCCAGCAGCCAAGATCGACAGCTCCTAGCCAAAAACATTCAGTACTTC. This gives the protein CASSQDRQLLAKNIQYF.

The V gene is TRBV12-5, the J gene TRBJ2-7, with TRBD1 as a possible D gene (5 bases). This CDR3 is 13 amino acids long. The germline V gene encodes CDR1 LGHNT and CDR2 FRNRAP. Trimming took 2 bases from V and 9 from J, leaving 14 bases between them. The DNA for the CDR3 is TGTGCTAGTGGTTTGCCCTCTAAGGGGTCGCAGTACTTC. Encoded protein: CASGLPSKGSQYF.

The DNA for the CDR3 is TGTGCCAGCAGCCAAGTAAGGCAGGGGGGTGAAAAACTGTTTTTT. Protein sequence: CASSQVRQGGEKLFF. V usage is TRBV3-1 (or the pseudogene TRBV3-2) and J usage is TRBJ1-4, with 7 bases lining up with TRBD1. V lost 1 base, J lost 7 bases, and 6 bases stayed unmatched. The germline gives CDR1 LGHDT, CDR2 YNNKEL (reference sequence). The CDR3 has 15 residues.

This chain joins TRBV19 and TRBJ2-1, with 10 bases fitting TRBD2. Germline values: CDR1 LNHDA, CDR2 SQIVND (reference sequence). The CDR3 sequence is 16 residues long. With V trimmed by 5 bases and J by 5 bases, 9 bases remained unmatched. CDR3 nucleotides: TGTGCCAGTAGTTCCAAAGCGGGGGGGATGGACAATGAGCAGTTCTTC. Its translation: CASSSKAGGMDNEQFF.

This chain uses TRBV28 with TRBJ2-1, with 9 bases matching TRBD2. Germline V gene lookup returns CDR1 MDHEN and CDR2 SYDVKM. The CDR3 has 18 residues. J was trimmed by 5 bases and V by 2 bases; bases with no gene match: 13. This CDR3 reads CASSLGGRGALGNNEQFF. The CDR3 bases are TGTGCCAGCAGTTTAGGCGGGAGGGGGGCGTTAGGAAACAATGAGCAGTTCTTC.

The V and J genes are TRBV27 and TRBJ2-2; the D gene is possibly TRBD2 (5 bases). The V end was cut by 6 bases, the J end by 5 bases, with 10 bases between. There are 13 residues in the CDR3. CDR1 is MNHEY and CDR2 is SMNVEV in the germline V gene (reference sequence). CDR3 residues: CASRDTGTGELFF. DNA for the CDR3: TGTGCCAGCAGGGATACGGGGACCGGGGAGCTGTTTTTT.

CDR3 in amino acids: CASSPLGTTYEQYF. As DNA, the CDR3 is TGTGCCAGCAGTCCACTGGGGACTACCTACGAGCAGTACTTC. The genes are TRBV2 and TRBJ2-7, with 7 bases identical to TRBD2. Germline CDR1 and CDR2: SNHLY and FYNNEI. Trimming cost V 5 bases and J 2 bases; bases outside gene matches: 6. The CDR3 sequence is 14 residues long.

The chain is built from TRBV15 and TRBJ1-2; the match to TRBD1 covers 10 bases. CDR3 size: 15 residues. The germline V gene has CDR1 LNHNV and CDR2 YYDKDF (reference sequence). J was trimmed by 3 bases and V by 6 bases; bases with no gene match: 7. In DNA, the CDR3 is TGTGCCACCAGTGGGACAGGGGTTGAGGACTATGGCTACACCTTC. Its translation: CATSGTGVEDYGYTF.

The CDR3 sequence: CASSYVSTRNTEAFF. CDR3 nucleotide sequence: TGTGCCAGCAGCTACGTCAGTACTAGAAACACTGAAGCTTTCTTT. The chain uses TRBV5-6 and TRBJ1-1; D is uncertain. V shed 3 bases and J shed 2 bases, with 14 bases lying between them. The CDR3 spans 15 residues. Germline CDR1 SGHDT, CDR2 YYEEEE.

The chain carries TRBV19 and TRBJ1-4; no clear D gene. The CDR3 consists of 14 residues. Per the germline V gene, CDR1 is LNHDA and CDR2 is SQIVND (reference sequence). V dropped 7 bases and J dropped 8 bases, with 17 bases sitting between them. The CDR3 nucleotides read TGTGCCAGTAATCCGACATCACGGTGGGAAAAACTGTTTTTT. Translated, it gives CASNPTSRWEKLFF.

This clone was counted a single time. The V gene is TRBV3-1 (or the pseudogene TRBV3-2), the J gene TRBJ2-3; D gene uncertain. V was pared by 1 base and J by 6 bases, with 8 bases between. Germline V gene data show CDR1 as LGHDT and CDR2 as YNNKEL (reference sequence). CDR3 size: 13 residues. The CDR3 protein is CASSQVYLDTQYF. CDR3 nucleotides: TGTGCCAGCAGCCAAGTATATCTGGATACGCAGTATTTT.

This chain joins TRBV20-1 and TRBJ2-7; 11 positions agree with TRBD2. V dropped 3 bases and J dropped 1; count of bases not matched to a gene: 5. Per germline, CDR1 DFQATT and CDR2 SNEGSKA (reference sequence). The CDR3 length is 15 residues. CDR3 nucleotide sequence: TGCAGTGCTAGTCGTCCTAGCGGGGGGTCCTACGAGCAGTACTTC. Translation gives CSASRPSGGSYEQYF.

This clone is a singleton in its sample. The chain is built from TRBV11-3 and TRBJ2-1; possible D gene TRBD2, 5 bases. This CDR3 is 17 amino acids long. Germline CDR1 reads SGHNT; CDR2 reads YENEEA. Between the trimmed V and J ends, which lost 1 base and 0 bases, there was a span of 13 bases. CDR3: CASSLGGRASSYNEQFF. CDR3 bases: TGTGCCAGCAGCTTAGGAGGGCGCGCAAGCTCCTACAATGAGCAGTTCTTC.

The CDR3 sequence is CATSDPVSNQPQHF. CDR3 sequence (DNA): TGTGCCACCAGTGACCCTGTCAGCAATCAGCCCCAGCATTTT. The gene calls are TRBV24-1 and TRBJ1-5; D unresolved. Trimming removed 4 bases from V and 1 base from J, with 7 bases in between. This CDR3 spans 14 amino acids. CDR1 and CDR2 from the germline V gene are KGHDR and SFDVKD.

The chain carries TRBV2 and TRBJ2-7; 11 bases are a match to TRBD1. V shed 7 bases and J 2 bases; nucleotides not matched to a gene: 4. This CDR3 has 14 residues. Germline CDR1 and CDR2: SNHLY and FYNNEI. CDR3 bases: TGTGCCAGCACCGGGACAGGGGGAACCTACGAGCAGTACTTC. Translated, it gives CASTGTGGTYEQYF. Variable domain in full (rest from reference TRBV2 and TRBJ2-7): EPEVTQTPSHQVTQMGQEVILRCVPISNHLYFYWYRQILGQKVEFLVSFYNNEISEKSEIFDDQFSVERPDGSNFTLKIRSTKLEDSAMYFCASTGTGGTYEQYFGPGTRLTVT.

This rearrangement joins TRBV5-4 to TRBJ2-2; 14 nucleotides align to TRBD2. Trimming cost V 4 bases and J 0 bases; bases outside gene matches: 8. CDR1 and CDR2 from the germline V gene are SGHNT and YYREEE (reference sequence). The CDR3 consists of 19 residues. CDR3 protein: CASSPSGLAGGANTGELFF. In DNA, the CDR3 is TGTGCCAGCAGCCCATCCGGACTAGCGGGGGGAGCGAACACCGGGGAGCTGTTTTTT.